A selection of T cell receptor beta chains follows, all from one sample in a study of blood T cells in healthy people across ages. MiXCR was run by TCRdb on the 5' RACE reads, yielding one entry per CDR3 protein. The data show 1.4 million or so distinct CDR3 sequences, roughly 43% seen once. What was sequenced was blood. The receptors here all came from a young woman in good health. Both conserved end residues are part of each CDR3. The D gene is left open where the match is weak. Not every row has a clone size; where given, it reads once, few, many or a size class.

d_gene: TRBD1
j_gene: TRBJ1-2
abundance: few
v_gene: TRBV12-3/TRBV12-4
CDR3aa: CASSPPTGDLGYTF
CDR3nt: TGTGCCAGCAGTCCCCCGACAGGGGATCTTGGCTACACCTTC

d_gene: -
j_gene: TRBJ2-6
abundance: -
v_gene: TRBV7-9
CDR3aa: CASTHRANVLTF
CDR3nt: TGTGCCAGCACCCACAGGGCCAACGTCCTGACTTTC

d_gene: -
j_gene: TRBJ2-3
abundance: -
v_gene: TRBV12-3/TRBV12-4
CDR3aa: CASSPSAIFADTQYF
CDR3nt: TGTGCCAGCAGTCCCAGCGCGATTTTTGCAGATACGCAGTATTTT

d_gene: -
j_gene: TRBJ1-1
abundance: few
v_gene: TRBV6-5
CDR3aa: CASSYGVGRANTEAFF
CDR3nt: TGTGCCAGCAGTTATGGTGTGGGACGGGCAAACACTGAAGCTTTCTTT

d_gene: -
j_gene: TRBJ2-5
abundance: -
v_gene: TRBV5-6
CDR3aa: CASSVGRYNEQYF
CDR3nt: TGCGCCAGCAGCGTAGGACGGTACAATGAGCAGTACTTC

d_gene: -
j_gene: TRBJ2-5
abundance: -
v_gene: TRBV18
CDR3aa: CASSPPASETQYF
CDR3nt: TGTGCCAGCTCACCACCGGCCTCAGAGACCCAGTACTTC

d_gene: TRBD1
j_gene: TRBJ2-1
abundance: -
v_gene: TRBV6-2/TRBV6-3
CDR3aa: CASSGVKGTGSYNEQFF
CDR3nt: TGTGCCAGCAGCGGGGTCAAAGGGACAGGGAGCTACAATGAGCAGTTCTTC

d_gene: TRBD1
j_gene: TRBJ2-3
abundance: -
v_gene: TRBV4-1
CDR3aa: CASSQSGGSSTDTQYF
CDR3nt: TGCGCCAGCAGCCAATCAGGGGGCTCTAGCACAGATACGCAGTATTTT

d_gene: -
j_gene: TRBJ2-2
abundance: -
v_gene: TRBV29-1
CDR3aa: CSVILDVGELFF
CDR3nt: TGCAGCGTTATTTTAGATGTCGGGGAGCTGTTTTTT

d_gene: TRBD2
j_gene: TRBJ2-1
abundance: -
v_gene: TRBV7-2
CDR3aa: CASSLGRASGNEQFF
CDR3nt: TGTGCCAGCAGCTTAGGGCGGGCTAGCGGCAATGAGCAGTTCTTC

d_gene: -
j_gene: TRBJ1-2
abundance: -
v_gene: TRBV29-1
CDR3aa: CSAGGSSGGYTF
CDR3nt: TGCAGCGCCGGAGGTTCGAGCGGGGGCTACACCTTC

d_gene: -
j_gene: TRBJ1-2
abundance: -
v_gene: TRBV5-5
CDR3aa: CASSFWQGNYGYTF
CDR3nt: TGTGCCAGTAGCTTTTGGCAGGGGAACTATGGCTACACCTTC

d_gene: -
j_gene: TRBJ2-1
abundance: -
v_gene: TRBV5-1
CDR3aa: CASSQGGGVGYNEQFF
CDR3nt: TGCGCCAGCAGCCAGGGGGGCGGAGTGGGCTACAATGAGCAGTTCTTC

d_gene: -
j_gene: TRBJ1-2
abundance: -
v_gene: TRBV29-1
CDR3aa: CSVGLGRANYGYTF
CDR3nt: TGCAGCGTTGGTTTGGGACGGGCCAACTATGGCTACACCTTC

d_gene: -
j_gene: TRBJ1-2
abundance: -
v_gene: TRBV15
CDR3aa: CATSSGIAYGYTF
CDR3nt: TGTGCCACCAGCAGTGGGATCGCCTATGGCTACACCTTC

d_gene: -
j_gene: TRBJ2-1
abundance: few
v_gene: TRBV12-3/TRBV12-4
CDR3aa: CASNNPQGNNEQFF
CDR3nt: TGTGCCAGCAATAATCCACAGGGAAACAATGAGCAGTTCTTC

d_gene: TRBD2
j_gene: TRBJ2-1
abundance: few
v_gene: TRBV20-1
CDR3aa: CSASALAGGPNEQFF
CDR3nt: TGCAGTGCTAGCGCTCTAGCGGGAGGGCCCAATGAGCAGTTCTTC

d_gene: -
j_gene: TRBJ1-3
abundance: -
v_gene: TRBV7-2
CDR3aa: CASSDRRSGNTIYF
CDR3nt: TGTGCCAGCAGCGACAGGAGATCTGGAAACACCATATATTTT

d_gene: -
j_gene: TRBJ2-2
abundance: once
v_gene: TRBV7-2
CDR3aa: CASSLMLTTNTGELFF
CDR3nt: TGTGCCAGCAGCTTAATGTTGACCACGAACACCGGGGAGCTGTTTTTT

d_gene: -
j_gene: TRBJ2-7
abundance: many
v_gene: TRBV7-9
CDR3aa: CASSLDGSEAYEQYF
CDR3nt: TGTGCCAGCAGCTTAGATGGATCAGAAGCCTACGAGCAGTACTTC

d_gene: -
j_gene: TRBJ1-2
abundance: few
v_gene: TRBV29-1
CDR3aa: CSVEDKGSGGYTF
CDR3nt: TGCAGCGTTGAAGATAAAGGGTCGGGCGGCTACACCTTC

d_gene: TRBD1
j_gene: TRBJ1-6
abundance: many
v_gene: TRBV20-1
CDR3aa: CSAVDRAYNSPLHF
CDR3nt: TGCAGTGCTGTGGACAGGGCATATAATTCACCCCTCCACTTT

d_gene: -
j_gene: TRBJ2-7
abundance: -
v_gene: TRBV21-1
CDR3aa: CASSKGAGHEQYF
CDR3nt: TGTGCCAGCAGCAAAGGGGCAGGGCACGAGCAGTACTTC

d_gene: -
j_gene: TRBJ2-7
abundance: -
v_gene: TRBV4-3
CDR3aa: CASSQREGGFVYEQYF
CDR3nt: TGCGCCAGCAGCCAAAGGGAAGGGGGGTTCGTCTACGAGCAGTACTTC

d_gene: -
j_gene: TRBJ2-6
abundance: few
v_gene: TRBV20-1
CDR3aa: CSASDRVPGGANVLTF
CDR3nt: TGCAGTGCTAGTGATCGTGTCCCAGGCGGGGCCAACGTCCTGACTTTC

d_gene: -
j_gene: TRBJ2-7
abundance: -
v_gene: TRBV20-1
CDR3aa: CSARDPLATRGSYEQYF
CDR3nt: TGCAGTGCTAGAGACCCCCTAGCGACCAGAGGTTCCTACGAGCAGTACTTC

d_gene: TRBD1
j_gene: TRBJ2-5
abundance: -
v_gene: TRBV7-2
CDR3aa: CASSLQGIETQYF
CDR3nt: TGTGCCAGCAGCCTACAGGGGATCGAGACCCAGTACTTC

d_gene: -
j_gene: TRBJ1-1
abundance: -
v_gene: TRBV20-1
CDR3aa: CSARGIPGHMNTEAFF
CDR3nt: TGCAGTGCTAGAGGTATCCCGGGACATATGAACACTGAAGCTTTCTTT

d_gene: -
j_gene: TRBJ2-3
abundance: once
v_gene: TRBV12-3/TRBV12-4
CDR3aa: CASSLKEIVDTQYF
CDR3nt: TGTGCCAGCAGTTTAAAGGAAATAGTTGATACGCAGTATTTT

d_gene: TRBD1
j_gene: TRBJ2-7
abundance: -
v_gene: TRBV2
CDR3aa: CASTSAGTGNYEQYF
CDR3nt: TGTGCCAGCACCAGCGCCGGGACAGGCAACTACGAGCAGTACTTC

d_gene: -
j_gene: TRBJ2-7
abundance: -
v_gene: TRBV7-3
CDR3aa: CASSGQDLYEQYF
CDR3nt: TGTGCCAGCAGCGGCCAAGACTTATACGAGCAGTACTTC

d_gene: TRBD1
j_gene: TRBJ1-5
abundance: -
v_gene: TRBV15
CDR3aa: CATRGTANQPQHF
CDR3nt: TGTGCCACCAGGGGGACAGCCAATCAGCCCCAGCATTTT

d_gene: -
j_gene: TRBJ2-1
abundance: -
v_gene: TRBV28
CDR3aa: CASSLPGHIGGNEQFF
CDR3nt: TGTGCCAGCAGTTTACCGGGACACATAGGCGGCAATGAGCAGTTCTTC

d_gene: TRBD2
j_gene: TRBJ2-1
abundance: -
v_gene: TRBV28
CDR3aa: CASKSTSGANYNEQFF
CDR3nt: TGTGCCAGTAAGTCGACTAGCGGGGCGAATTACAATGAGCAGTTCTTC

d_gene: TRBD1
j_gene: TRBJ1-4
abundance: few
v_gene: TRBV6-1
CDR3aa: CASSQTGGDEKLFF
CDR3nt: TGTGCCAGCAGTCAGACAGGGGGGGATGAAAAACTGTTTTTT

d_gene: TRBD1
j_gene: TRBJ2-1
abundance: -
v_gene: TRBV4-3
CDR3aa: CASSQLTGPGEQFF
CDR3nt: TGCGCCAGCAGCCAACTGACAGGGCCGGGTGAGCAGTTCTTC

d_gene: -
j_gene: TRBJ2-5
abundance: -
v_gene: TRBV29-1
CDR3aa: CSVEGGLAETQYF
CDR3nt: TGCAGCGTTGAAGGTGGGCTAGCGGAGACCCAGTACTTC

d_gene: TRBD1
j_gene: TRBJ1-5
abundance: -
v_gene: TRBV4-2
CDR3aa: CASSQDRGQGYQPQHF
CDR3nt: TGTGCCAGCAGCCAAGATCGGGGACAGGGATATCAGCCCCAGCATTTT

d_gene: -
j_gene: TRBJ1-5
abundance: -
v_gene: TRBV6-2/TRBV6-3
CDR3aa: CASSYFPVSGQPQHF
CDR3nt: TGTGCCAGCAGTTACTTCCCTGTGAGTGGTCAGCCCCAGCATTTT

d_gene: -
j_gene: TRBJ2-1
abundance: few
v_gene: TRBV6-2/TRBV6-3
CDR3aa: CASSYTAVNEQFF
CDR3nt: TGTGCCAGCAGTTACACTGCTGTCAATGAGCAGTTCTTC

d_gene: -
j_gene: TRBJ1-1
abundance: few
v_gene: TRBV6-4
CDR3aa: CASSASPGNTEAFF
CDR3nt: TGTGCCAGCAGTGCCTCCCCCGGGAACACTGAAGCTTTCTTT

d_gene: TRBD1
j_gene: TRBJ1-4
abundance: -
v_gene: TRBV6-5
CDR3aa: CASSYGTATNEKLFF
CDR3nt: TGTGCCAGCAGTTACGGGACAGCAACTAATGAAAAACTGTTTTTT

d_gene: TRBD1
j_gene: TRBJ2-5
abundance: once
v_gene: TRBV29-1
CDR3aa: CSVVTGGGETQYF
CDR3nt: TGCAGCGTCGTAACAGGGGGCGGGGAGACCCAGTACTTC

d_gene: TRBD1
j_gene: TRBJ1-1
abundance: -
v_gene: TRBV7-3
CDR3aa: CASSLTPIGQGATEAFF
CDR3nt: TGTGCCAGCAGCTTAACGCCCATCGGACAGGGGGCTACTGAAGCTTTCTTT

d_gene: -
j_gene: TRBJ2-1
abundance: -
v_gene: TRBV24-1
CDR3aa: CATSDPPDYNEQFF
CDR3nt: TGTGCCACCAGTGACCCCCCAGACTACAATGAGCAGTTCTTC

d_gene: TRBD2
j_gene: TRBJ2-1
abundance: few
v_gene: TRBV11-1
CDR3aa: CASSLGGLAGVYEQFF
CDR3nt: TGTGCCAGCAGCTTAGGTGGACTAGCGGGAGTCTATGAGCAGTTCTTC

d_gene: -
j_gene: TRBJ2-2
abundance: few
v_gene: TRBV2
CDR3aa: CASSGARDTGELFF
CDR3nt: TGTGCCAGCAGTGGAGCGAGAGACACCGGGGAGCTGTTTTTT

d_gene: -
j_gene: TRBJ2-1
abundance: -
v_gene: TRBV6-2/TRBV6-3
CDR3aa: CASSYYASSYNEQFF
CDR3nt: TGTGCCAGCAGTTACTACGCGAGCTCCTACAATGAGCAGTTCTTC

d_gene: TRBD2
j_gene: TRBJ2-7
abundance: many
v_gene: TRBV27
CDR3aa: CASSPGRSGGIYEQYF
CDR3nt: TGTGCCAGCAGTCCGGGTCGTAGCGGGGGTATCTACGAGCAGTACTTC

d_gene: -
j_gene: TRBJ2-1
abundance: few
v_gene: TRBV7-9
CDR3aa: CASRPTTRVYNEQFF
CDR3nt: TGTGCCAGCAGGCCCACCACGCGGGTTTACAATGAGCAGTTCTTC

d_gene: -
j_gene: TRBJ1-4
abundance: -
v_gene: TRBV15
CDR3aa: CATSSQQLLIEKQFF
CDR3nt: TGTGCCACCAGCAGTCAACAGCTCCTCATTGAAAAACAGTTTTTT

d_gene: -
j_gene: TRBJ2-3
abundance: -
v_gene: TRBV7-9
CDR3aa: CASSLESSSTDTQYF
CDR3nt: TGTGCCAGCAGCTTAGAATCGTCTAGCACAGATACGCAGTATTTT

d_gene: -
j_gene: TRBJ2-1
abundance: -
v_gene: TRBV20-1
CDR3aa: CSACPADNEQFF
CDR3nt: TGCAGTGCTTGTCCTGCGGACAATGAGCAGTTCTTC

d_gene: TRBD1
j_gene: TRBJ2-7
abundance: -
v_gene: TRBV18
CDR3aa: CASSPGQGVGEQYF
CDR3nt: TGTGCCAGCTCACCGGGACAGGGGGTAGGAGAGCAGTACTTC

d_gene: -
j_gene: TRBJ2-5
abundance: few
v_gene: TRBV29-1
CDR3aa: CSARDSDETQYF
CDR3nt: TGCAGCGCCCGCGACTCTGATGAGACCCAGTACTTC

d_gene: TRBD1
j_gene: TRBJ2-7
abundance: few
v_gene: TRBV14
CDR3aa: CASSQAPWTGVVYEQYF
CDR3nt: TGTGCCAGCAGCCAAGCACCTTGGACAGGTGTTGTCTACGAGCAGTACTTC